This TCR beta chain was captured by sequencing in a study of T cell responses to AZD1222 COVID-19 vaccine listed by TCRdb under 2021. With regard to the full study: A total of around 240 trial participants underwent TCR sequencing, of whom under 220 had received two doses of AZD1222 and some 25 had received two doses of the MenACWY control vaccine. Enrollment into the trials was organized by age into subgroups of 18-55, 56-69 and 70-plus years, and those subgroups contained about 160, 30 and 59 TCR-sequenced participants, respectively.

In the case of this clone: The clone's antigen remains unknown. No much larger clone exists at a distance of one base, and base qualities are not known.

Findings and caveats that apply to the study as a whole: Participants were mostly white British and included more females than males, and it was suggested by the authors that clonal diversity may have been underestimated. A significant rise in spike-specific TCR breadth and depth was observed after two AZD1222 doses relative to day 0 and relative to MenACWY recipients. Reportedly, almost half of the unique spike-specific TCRs recognized epitopes lying outside the regions that are mutated in the B.1.351 and B.1.1.7 variants. Because no day 14 peak-response samples were available, repertoires were characterized only after the peak T cell response. Conclusions about previously exposed vaccinees are limited because only six or seven AZD1222 recipients were SARS-CoV-2 seropositive at baseline. In the small 56-69-year group, the increase in depth fell short of significance, most likely because of low power. The whole spike protein was spanned by vaccine-associated CD4 TCRs, and dominant responses were seen in regions 160-218 and 743-854.

The CDR3 regions of human TCRbeta chains were subjected to immunosequencing. Per the authors' processing: TCRs in the repertoires were matched against a reference library of SARS-CoV-2-specific TCRs that had been generated with the MIRA antigen-specificity platform. Breadth meant the fraction of unique TCRs that were SARS-CoV-2-associated, whereas depth meant the fraction of total T cells that were SARS-CoV-2-associated. Using the MIRA data, every spike-specific TCR was mapped to the spike region that the TCR reacted to and assigned to either a CD4 or a CD8 class. Log10-transformed breadth and depth values were compared by one-way ANOVA with Sidak's multiple comparisons tests. What TCRdb holds here is the immuneACCESS table cut down to in-frame rearrangements. Part of the clones is not present; checked against another copy, under half of the missing clones reflect an unresolved V gene, and the others are unexplained. V and J calls and clone size are copied from that table; D and trimming were computed from the DNA. Present in this sample are 150,000 or so clones, over 80% of which were seen just once. The ten top clones hold around 3.3% of the sample.

The CDR3, from cysteine to phenylalanine, totals 15 residues. CDR3 DNA is the only sequence kept; it has 45 bases, read in frame from the first base. The germline V gene (reference sequence) supplies CDR1 LNHNV and CDR2 YYDKDF. Cut back by 1 base and 0 bases, the V and J ends lie 10 bases apart. Sample time point, as interpreted from the label and publication: about 28 days (+/-7) after the second vaccine dose. AZD1222 recipients with second doses at about 4 weeks or about 12 weeks were pooled, because spike-specific TCR depth and breadth did not differ between schedules. Vaccinee samples came from UK trials COV001 and COV002, including a single-blind randomized controlled phase 2/3 trial of AZD1222 (ChAdOx1 nCoV-19) in healthy adults. Trial participant PBMC samples were collected at day 0 and day 28 after the second dose for TCRbeta chain sequencing.

Sample: peripheral blood, taken 28 days after the second AZD1222 dose. The TCR was taken from an adult who received the AZD1222 COVID-19 vaccine. The sequence joins TRBV15 to TRBJ2-7; too little of a D gene remains to name it. The DNA sequence reads TGTGCCACCAGCAGAGTTGGCGCCAGCTCCTACGAGCAGTACTTC. This encodes CATSRVGASSYEQYF. Beyond the CDR3, the reference TRBV15 and TRBJ2-7 genes provide the residues; the full variable domain reads: DAMVIQNPRYQVTQFGKPVTLSCSQTLNHNVMYWYQQKSSQAPKLLFHYYDKDFNNEADTPDNFQSRRPNTSFCFLDIRSPGLGDTAMYLCATSRVGASSYEQYFGPGTRLTVT.